The present entry profiles one T cell receptor (beta chain) with its context. Its antigen remains unidentified. It has no much larger one-base neighbor in the sample; base qualities were not kept. Another Seattle source contributed samples from volunteer blood donors who had recovered from COVID-19. Each collaborating institution followed its own protocols to collect whole blood in K2EDTA tubes. For TCRbeta analysis, collaborators shipped samples as frozen whole blood, isolated PBMCs, or DNA extracted from either of those sample types. Including cysteine and phenylalanine, the CDR3 has 15 amino acids. The read is trimmed to its CDR3 DNA, 45 bases read in frame from base 1. A distance of 13 bases separates the germline ends of V and J, which lose 3 bases and 2 bases respectively. The germline V gene sets CDR1 to SNHLY and CDR2 to FYNNEI. The data were taken from a study of blood T cell repertoires in COVID-19 (TCRdb year 2020). In terms of the full investigation: Samples covering the acute and convalescent phases of COVID-19 were provided by collaborators in the United States, Italy and Spain. The material from the prospective study consisted of cDNA or gDNA derived from T cells, B-cell-depleted T cells, or PBMCs. Deeply sampled blood TCRbeta repertoires from subjects exposed to, actively infected with, or recovered from COVID-19 were included in the dataset. The repertoires were released in a freely available public database intended as a resource for research on the immune response to SARS-CoV-2. Samples came from the ongoing ImmuneRACE study (first 160 participants) plus 1,254 subjects from 6 global collaborators. Nearly every sample came with metadata listing a de-identified subject ID, COVID-19 status, age in years and sex. Where available, HLA class I and class II types were taken from metadata supplied by the sample provider and were not determined by assay-based typing.

General findings and caveats noted by the study authors: The quantity of clinical and demographic metadata differed by source and by participant and was supplied without curation.

TCRbeta CDR3 regions were amplified from genomic DNA by means of the immunoSEQ Assay, a bias-controlled multiplex PCR. In the authors' own workflow: The number of nucleated cells in each sample was estimated from the amplification of reference gene primers within the assay. To quantify the absolute abundance of each unique TCRbeta CDR3 rearrangement, sequence reads were collapsed and filtered. For each sample, productive Simpson clonality was calculated by taking the square root of Simpson's diversity index across productive rearrangements. TCRdb retrieved this table from immuneACCESS and kept in-frame rearrangements only. Not all clones are present; in checked studies, unresolved V genes account for under half, and no reason is known for the remainder. V and J calls and clone size are given by that table; D and trimming were obtained from the DNA. The sample table shows over 150,000 clones, and just under 90% are seen once. The top ten clonotypes cover roughly 0.9% of the sample.

The clonotype originates from a young woman who had recovered from COVID-19. Sequences were obtained from peripheral blood. Recombination connected TRBV2 to TRBJ1-2; no D gene can be assigned with confidence. The CDR3 reads CASSDQFVINYGYTF. The nucleotide sequence is TGTGCCAGCAGTGATCAGTTTGTGATAAACTATGGCTACACCTTC.